A single sample is the source of the 9 T cell receptor beta chains below, sequenced in a study of control samples from healthy donors and cancer patients. Clones were read by immunoSEQ multiplex PCR, and TCRdb kept only the in-frame ones, dropping some. Of 130,000 or so clones in the sample, around 87% were seen once. Sequencing was performed on blood. All receptors come from a man aged 35 to 55 in good health.

The V and J genes are TRBV19 and TRBJ2-5; D gene ambiguous. Between the trimmed V and J ends, which lost 5 bases and 5 bases, there was a span of 9 bases. The CDR3 contains 12 residues. The germline V gene has CDR1 LNHDA and CDR2 SQIVND (reference sequence). CDR3 sequence: CASSFADETQYF. In nucleotides, the CDR3 is TGTGCCAGTAGTTTTGCGGATGAGACCCAGTACTTC.

The chain employs TRBV6-6 and TRBJ2-7; D unresolved. The CDR3 consists of 13 residues. The V end lost 7 bases, the J end lost 2 bases, and 12 bases lay between the germline ends. In germline, CDR1 is MNHNY, CDR2 SVGAGI (reference sequence). CDR3 region: CASNKAPTYEQYF. The CDR3 DNA follows: TGTGCCAGCAATAAAGCTCCTACCTACGAGCAGTACTTC.

The chain links TRBV5-1 to TRBJ2-7; D gene uncertain. Looked up from germline, CDR1 is SGHRS and CDR2 is YFSETQ. The ends were cut back, 4 bases at V and 3 bases at J, with 14 bases in the middle. The CDR3 runs to 14 residues. CDR3 in amino acids: CASSATDGYYEQYF. The CDR3 nucleotides read TGCGCCAGCAGCGCTACCGACGGTTACTACGAGCAGTACTTC.

The chain couples TRBV30 to TRBJ2-7; D perhaps matches TRBD1 (6 bases). The V end was cut by 6 bases, the J end by 6 bases, with 21 bases between. Germline CDR1 and CDR2: GTSNPN and SVGIG (reference sequence). The CDR3 totals 14 residues. The CDR3 DNA is TGTGCCTGCCGGGACACCTCGGGGCCCCGCGAGCAGTACTTC. The encoded protein is CACRDTSGPREQYF. The entire variable domain, with the rest obtained from reference TRBV30 and TRBJ2-7, is as follows: SQTIHQWPATLVQPVGSPLSLECTVEGTSNPNLYWYRQAAGRGLQLLFYSVGIGQISSEVPQNLSASRPQDRQFILSSKKLLLSDSGFYLCACRDTSGPREQYFGPGTRLTVT.

The chain couples TRBV5-1 to TRBJ2-1; 7 nucleotides match TRBD1. Germline V lookup: CDR1 SGHRS, CDR2 YFSETQ. The V gene end was trimmed by 1 base and the J gene end by 0 bases; junction bases not matched to a gene: 4. The CDR3 contains 16 residues. The CDR3 DNA follows: TGCGCCAGCAGCTTGAACCGGGACAGCTCCTACAATGAGCAGTTCTTC. Translated, it gives CASSLNRDSSYNEQFF. The variable domain in full, completed from reference TRBV5-1 and TRBJ2-1, reads KAGVTQTPRYLIKTRGQQVTLSCSPISGHRSVSWYQQTPGQGLQFLFEYFSETQRNKGNFPGRFSGRQFSNSRSEMNVSTLELGDSALYLCASSLNRDSSYNEQFFGPGTRLTVL.

The V call is TRBV15, the J call TRBJ2-7; weak D call: TRBD1 (6 bases). There are 12 residues in the CDR3. V was pared by 2 bases and J by 6 bases, with 8 bases between. Germline CDR1 reads LNHNV; CDR2 reads YYDKDF (reference sequence). The CDR3 is CATSRTGIEQYF. Written as DNA, the CDR3 is TGTGCCACCAGCAGAACAGGGATCGAGCAGTACTTC.

This clone was detected only once. The CDR3 DNA is TGTGCCACCAGTGATCACTGGACAGCCAACACCGGGGAGCTGTTTTTT. It codes for CATSDHWTANTGELFF. This chain connects TRBV24-1 to TRBJ2-2; possible D gene TRBD1, 6 bases. The CDR3 extends over 16 amino acids. Germline values: CDR1 KGHDR, CDR2 SFDVKD. Deletions cut 3 bases from V and 2 bases from J, with 12 bases between.

This chain connects TRBV7-9 to TRBJ2-1; D gene ambiguous. Trimming removed 1 base at V and 2 bases at J, with 9 bases between. This CDR3 has 15 residues. In germline, CDR1 is SEHNR, CDR2 FQNEAQ (reference sequence). CDR3 amino acids: CASSLDGVAYNEQFF. The CDR3 nucleotides are TGTGCCAGCAGCTTAGATGGGGTTGCCTACAATGAGCAGTTCTTC. The complete variable domain, with remaining parts taken from reference TRBV7-9 and TRBJ2-1, reads DTGVSQNPRHKITKRGQNVTFRCDPISEHNRLYWYRQTLGQGPEFLTYFQNEAQLEKSRLLSDRFSAERPKGSFSTLEIQRTEQGDSAMYLCASSLDGVAYNEQFFGPGTRLTVL.

This sequence joins TRBV5-8 and TRBJ2-7, with 7 bases lining up with TRBD2. This CDR3 contains 15 residues. J was trimmed by 1 base and V by 2 bases; bases with no gene match: 6. In germline, CDR1 is SGHTS, CDR2 YDEGEE. As DNA, the CDR3 is TGTGCCAGCAGCTTCTACAACGGGGGGTCCTACGAGCAGTACTTC. Amino acid sequence: CASSFYNGGSYEQYF.